This TCR beta chain was captured by sequencing in a study of blood T cell repertoires in COVID-19. Study details: Material from acute and convalescent COVID-19 was sourced from the United States, Italy and Spain.

Deletions cut 0 bases from V and 0 bases from J, with 6 bases between. The CDR3 runs to 16 residues. Germline CDR1 reads LGHNA; CDR2 reads YNFKEQ. How the authors handled the data: The authors estimated nucleated cell counts from reference gene primer amplification. Using immunoSEQ multiplex PCR, the repertoire was profiled, and TCRdb retains in-frame clones only, with some absent. V and J calls and clone size follow that table, whereas D and trimming were derived from the DNA. The table includes over 150,000 clones, over 70% detected once. Sequencing was performed on peripheral blood. The clonotype originates from a woman older than 75 with active or convalescent COVID-19. The rearrangement links TRBV4-2 to TRBJ2-6; no firm D call. CDR3 in DNA: TGTGCCAGCAGCCAAGATTGGCCCTCTGGGGCCAACGTCCTGACTTTC. It encodes CASSQDWPSGANVLTF.